The rows below give T cell receptor beta chains drawn from one sample of a study of blood T cell repertoires in COVID-19. Clones were sequenced by immunoSEQ multiplex PCR, and TCRdb holds only the in-frame ones, with some missing. The sample includes over 100,000 clones, roughly 88% of them seen just once. The sample was peripheral blood. The receptors stem from a woman aged 65 to 85 with acute or convalescent COVID-19. Both conserved end residues are part of each CDR3.

v_gene	j_gene	CDR3aa
TRBV5-1	TRBJ2-3	CASSLGDRGDTQYF
TRBV5-8	TRBJ2-7	CASSPGLAGTYEQYF
TRBV19	TRBJ1-1	CASSRDRRNTEAFF
TRBV5-1	TRBJ1-4	CASSSDRVSEKLFF
TRBV5-4	TRBJ1-3	CASSADTFGNTIYF
TRBV6-5	TRBJ1-5	CASSVDRRRPQHF
TRBV4-1	TRBJ1-2	CASSQDLAGFYGYTF
TRBV14	TRBJ2-3	CASSQDRGGQTDTQYF
TRBV4-2	TRBJ2-1	CASSPNSGQGNNEQFF
TRBV5-1	TRBJ1-3	CASSYDRGVQRNTIYF
TRBV11-2	TRBJ2-1	CASSSGTTYNEQFF
TRBV24-1	TRBJ1-1	CATRSPGGITEAFF
TRBV7-8	TRBJ1-5	CASSLAADRQPQHF
TRBV14	TRBJ1-1	CASSQGANTEAFF
TRBV6-1	TRBJ1-1	CASSDTVRNTEAFF
TRBV13	TRBJ2-2	CASSLGRGDTGELFF
TRBV20-1	TRBJ1-5	CSASTGSNQPQHF
TRBV12-3/TRBV12-4	TRBJ2-3	CASSFNSDTQYF
TRBV20-1	TRBJ1-1	CSPQGYTEAFF
TRBV28	TRBJ2-3	CASQEGDTQYF
TRBV3-1/TRBV3-2	TRBJ2-7	CASSQPLAGPVSYEQYF
TRBV7-6	TRBJ1-1	CASSSPNLYTEAFF
TRBV3-1/TRBV3-2	TRBJ1-2	CASSRDTDYGYTF
TRBV5-1	TRBJ1-1	CASSWDRGTEAFF
TRBV29-1	TRBJ1-1	CSVDRGTEAFF
TRBV2	TRBJ2-4	CASMAGVENIQYF
TRBV2	TRBJ1-5	CASSDSNQPQHF
TRBV5-4	TRBJ2-7	CASSLVGSTGYEQYF
TRBV7-2	TRBJ1-2	CASSLGRDYGYTF
TRBV6-5	TRBJ2-7	CASTLTSRGGHEQYF
TRBV6-1	TRBJ2-1	CASSERPGSGEQFF
TRBV5-1	TRBJ2-2	CASSLGVDTGELFF
TRBV5-6	TRBJ1-1	CASSAFGANTEAFF
TRBV7-9	TRBJ1-4	CASTRGFKEKLFF
TRBV19	TRBJ1-4	CASSIPAPQVAIQKLFF
TRBV3-1/TRBV3-2	TRBJ1-5	CASSQDLHQPQHF
TRBV30	TRBJ2-1	CAWSGGVGGYNEQFF
TRBV5-1	TRBJ2-2	CASSLVGGQAGELFF
TRBV10-3	TRBJ1-2	CAISEGRVFRSYGYTF
TRBV7-9	TRBJ2-3	CASSLGGIGSDTQYF
TRBV2	TRBJ1-1	CASSELGGFNTEAFF
TRBV5-1	TRBJ1-5	CASSPDSNNQPQHF
TRBV7-2	TRBJ1-5	CASSLAQNRNQPQHF
TRBV19	TRBJ2-5	CASSIDPSTSAGTQYF
TRBV4-1	TRBJ1-4	CASSQDRGQGGEKLFF
TRBV9	TRBJ2-5	CASSGGGADEETQYF
TRBV5-1	TRBJ1-1	CASSLGGVNTEAFF
TRBV7-9	TRBJ1-1	CASSRGTGRVNTEAFF
TRBV6-4	TRBJ1-2	CASYRDRVDYGYTF
TRBV7-8	TRBJ1-1	CASSFSTNTEAFF
TRBV10-2	TRBJ2-4	CASSSGGSKNIQYF
TRBV19	TRBJ1-1	CASSPVLNTEAFF
TRBV24-1	TRBJ2-1	CATGTTSYNEQFF